The T cell receptor beta chain described here comes from a study of cytomegalovirus exposure and HLA in healthy donors. PCR amplification relied on 60 Vbeta primers (plus 13 Jbeta primers). The assay was immunoSEQ multiplex PCR, and TCRdb's table has in-frame clones only and misses some. There are some 270,000 clones in the sample; over 90% occur only once, and 1.7% lies in the top ten. CDR1 is MNHEY, CDR2 SMNVEV, per germline (reference sequence). Trimming removed 6 bases from V and 0 bases from J, with 18 bases in between. The length of the CDR3 is 18 residues. Study-wide points: Per a later analysis, about 17,000 TCR beta sequences showed association with HLA alleles at 0.05 false discovery rate.

For this clone: Its target is not known.

The TCR comes from a girl aged 2 to 10 in good health and CMV-seronegative. Material for sequencing was PBMCs. The rearrangement joins TRBV27 to TRBJ2-6, with a tentative D call TRBD1 (7 bases). The CDR3 bases are TGTGCCAGCAGGGGGGGACAGAAACCCTTCTCTGGGGCCAACGTCCTGACTTTC. Its protein is CASRGGQKPFSGANVLTF.